The clone carrying this T cell receptor (beta chain) was seen more than once but under ten times. Its antigen is not identified. This sample was included in a study of cytomegalovirus exposure and HLA in healthy donors. Findings and caveats of the study: Presence/absence analyses took donor sequencing depth as roughly uniform. The authors enumerated over 150 TCR beta chains as linked to cytomegalovirus.

The PCR contained 60 Vbeta and 13 Jbeta primers. Clones were read by immunoSEQ multiplex PCR, and TCRdb kept only the in-frame ones, dropping some. The table includes roughly 130,000 clones, roughly 74% detected once. CDR3 length: 13 amino acids. Trimming took off 0 bases at V and 5 bases at J, with 7 bases between the two ends. Germline CDR1 MNHEY, CDR2 SVGAGI. The J gene is TRBJ2-5, the V gene TRBV6-5; D not resolved. The TCR originated in a woman between 45 and 65 years old in good health and CMV-seropositive. The sequencing sample was made of PBMCs. CDR3 sequence reads: CASSYSVRETQYF. Written as DNA, the CDR3 is TGTGCCAGCAGTTACTCGGTACGGGAGACCCAGTACTTC.